This T cell receptor beta chain is drawn from a study of control samples from healthy donors and cancer patients. The CDR3 length is 14 residues. The V segment lost 1 base and the J segment 6 bases; nucleotides outside the gene matches: 7. Per germline, CDR1 SGHDT and CDR2 YYEEEE. Clones were sequenced by immunoSEQ multiplex PCR, and TCRdb holds only the in-frame ones, with some missing. The table lists about 160,000 clones, roughly 90% of them singletons. The specimen was blood. The chain joins TRBV5-6 to TRBJ2-7; 7 bases agree with TRBD1. The receptor's source is a woman younger than 45 in good health. DNA of the CDR3: TGTGCCAGCAGCTTGTGGAACAGGGACAGCGAGCAGTACTTC. It yields the protein CASSLWNRDSEQYF.